This T cell receptor beta chain is from a study of post-analysis software for immune sequencing data. Study outcomes and limitations: Among 5 or 6 TRBV segments more frequent in patients than controls were TRBV5-6, TRBV5-1 and TRBV20-1.

This clonotype was seen a few times. The antigen is undetermined. Trimming removed 10 bases from V and 5 bases from J, with 14 bases in between. This CDR3 spans 13 amino acids. Per germline, CDR1 SNHLY and CDR2 FYNNEI. Unique molecular identifiers were carried by the TCR beta cDNA libraries. TCRdb reprocessed the PCR reads via MiXCR and lists one record per CDR3 protein. The table has about 770,000 distinct CDR3 sequences, 46% seen once; the top ten hold roughly 4.9%. The sequenced sample consisted of blood. The gene calls are TRBV2 and TRBJ2-2, with D maybe TRBD1 (5 bases). The sequence derives from a girl aged 10 to 17 with multiple sclerosis. Here the CDR3 DNA reads TGTGCCACCCGTGGGGCGCGGACCGGGGAGCTGTTTTTT. It is translated as CATRGARTGELFF.